These 27 T cell receptor beta chains originate from one sample sequenced in a study of cytomegalovirus exposure and HLA in healthy donors. The PCR ran on 60 Vbeta and 13 Jbeta primers. Measured with immunoSEQ multiplex PCR; TCRdb has only the in-frame clones, and not every one. The repertoire holds over 50,000 clones, more than 75% seen once, with over 1.1% in the top ten. Sequenced: PBMCs. Every receptor here comes from a man younger than 35 in good health and CMV-seronegative.

The rearrangement links TRBV9 to TRBJ1-6; a possible D gene is TRBD1 (6 bases). The CDR3 runs 13 residues. Germline V lookup: CDR1 SGDLS, CDR2 YYNGEE. V lost 7 bases to trimming and J lost 7 bases, with 12 bases between them. In DNA, the CDR3 is TGTGCCAGCGGACAGCTCCTAAATTCACCCCTCCACTTT. It translates to CASGQLLNSPLHF. Full variable domain (remainder filled in from reference TRBV9 and TRBJ1-6): DSGVTQTPKHLITATGQRVTLRCSPRSGDLSVYWYQQSLDQGLQFLIQYYNGEERAKGNILERFSAQQFPDLHSELNLSSLELGDSALYFCASGQLLNSPLHFGNGTRLTVT.

The gene calls are TRBV28 and TRBJ1-6; D may be TRBD1 (5 bases). There are 14 residues in the CDR3. Germline values: CDR1 MDHEN, CDR2 SYDVKM. Trimming cost V 6 bases and J 7 bases, with 13 bases left between them. The CDR3 spells CASRPGLENSPLHF. The CDR3 DNA sequence: TGTGCCAGCAGGCCGGGACTTGAAAATTCACCCCTCCACTTT.

The rearrangement uses TRBV2 and TRBJ1-4; D perhaps matches TRBD1 (5 bases). The germline V and J ends were trimmed by 9 bases and 7 bases, with 18 bases remaining between them. The germline gives CDR1 SNHLY, CDR2 FYNNEI. The CDR3 runs 14 residues. Written as DNA, the CDR3 is TGTGCCAGTAGTCCGGGACCGGAGGGTGAAAAACTGTTTTTT. Its protein product is CASSPGPEGEKLFF.

This chain joins TRBV9 and TRBJ1-1, with a tentative D call TRBD1 (5 bases). This CDR3 has 15 residues. Germline CDR1 is SGDLS and CDR2 is YYNGEE. Trimming stripped 4 bases from V and 0 bases from J, with 13 bases between. CDR3 amino acids: CASSSLEGMNTEAFF. The CDR3 bases are TGTGCCAGCAGCTCCTTGGAGGGGATGAACACTGAAGCTTTCTTT.

This chain connects TRBV13 to TRBJ2-5; D possibly corresponds to TRBD1 (6 bases). CDR3 length equals 12 residues. Germline V gene lookup returns CDR1 PRHDT and CDR2 FYEKMQ (reference sequence). Deletions cut 8 bases from V and 5 bases from J, with 12 bases between. CDR3 bases: TGTGCCAGCGCGGACAGTGGGGAGACCCAGTACTTC. It codes for CASADSGETQYF.

The chain carries TRBV5-1 and TRBJ2-1, with TRBD2 as a possible D gene (5 bases). Germline CDR1 is SGHRS and CDR2 is YFSETQ. Between the trimmed V and J ends, which lost 0 bases and 0 bases, there was a span of 10 bases. The CDR3 loop spans 16 amino acids. This CDR3 reads CASSLGGPPSYNEQFF. CDR3 in DNA: TGCGCCAGCAGCTTGGGCGGGCCACCCTCCTACAATGAGCAGTTCTTC.

The gene calls are TRBV13 and TRBJ1-1; 7 nucleotides match TRBD1. Germline CDR1 reads PRHDT; CDR2 reads FYEKMQ (reference sequence). This CDR3 region has 15 residues. Trimming cost V 5 bases and J 4 bases; bases outside gene matches: 10. The CDR3 sequence: CASSPKGALGTEAFF. Here the CDR3 DNA reads TGTGCCAGCAGCCCTAAGGGGGCTTTGGGCACTGAAGCTTTCTTT.

This clone was seen a few times. The chain carries TRBV7-9 and TRBJ2-1; 9 nucleotides match TRBD2. In germline, CDR1 is SEHNR, CDR2 FQNEAQ (reference sequence). This CDR3 spans 15 amino acids. The J segment lost 8 bases and the V segment lost 2 bases, leaving 7 bases of the junction unmatched. As DNA, the CDR3 is TGTGCCAGCAGCTTACTGCGGGGGGGTCTTGATGAGCAGTTCTTC. Encoded protein: CASSLLRGGLDEQFF.

The chain uses TRBV6-1 and TRBJ2-1; D is ambiguous. The CDR3 covers 11 residues. Germline CDR1 is MNHNS and CDR2 is SASEGT. V was pared by 5 bases and J by 10 bases, with 9 bases between. CDR3 DNA: TGTGCCAGCAGTTATGACGGGGAGCAGTTCTTC. It encodes CASSYDGEQFF.

V usage is TRBV28 and J usage is TRBJ1-2; D possibly corresponds to TRBD1 (6 bases). Trimming left V 5 bases short and J 8 bases short, with 12 bases between. The CDR3 loop spans 12 amino acids. Germline loops: CDR1 MDHEN, CDR2 SYDVKM. The CDR3 sequence: CASSIGGVGYTF. DNA for the CDR3: TGTGCCAGCAGTATAGGGGGGGTGGGCTACACCTTC.

The rearrangement links TRBV15 to TRBJ1-1; 9 bases map to TRBD1. CDR1 LNHNV and CDR2 YYDKDF come from the germline V gene (reference sequence). V lost 3 bases and J lost 4; bases outside the gene matches: 6. The length of the CDR3 is 15 residues. The CDR3 loop is CATSRAGTGLTEAFF. The CDR3 DNA reads as TGTGCCACCAGCAGGGCCGGGACAGGGCTCACTGAAGCTTTCTTT.

V gene TRBV10-3 combines with J gene TRBJ1-6; D not certain. The CDR3 runs to 13 residues. The germline CDR1 and CDR2 sequences are ENHRY and SYGVKD. V was shortened by 7 bases and J by 6 bases, with 10 bases between the two germline ends. The CDR3 loop reads CAITAGINSPLHF. In DNA form, the CDR3 reads TGTGCCATCACCGCGGGAATTAATTCACCCCTCCACTTT.

V usage is TRBV5-1 and J usage is TRBJ1-2; tentatively, D is TRBD1 (6 bases). CDR3 size: 15 residues. Deletions cut 0 bases from V and 0 bases from J, with 9 bases between. Germline V gives CDR1 SGHRS, CDR2 YFSETQ. The CDR3 region is CASSLDEGANYGYTF. The CDR3 DNA is TGCGCCAGCAGCTTGGATGAGGGGGCTAACTATGGCTACACCTTC. Full variable domain (missing parts from reference TRBV5-1 and TRBJ1-2): KAGVTQTPRYLIKTRGQQVTLSCSPISGHRSVSWYQQTPGQGLQFLFEYFSETQRNKGNFPGRFSGRQFSNSRSEMNVSTLELGDSALYLCASSLDEGANYGYTFGSGTRLTVV.

The chain has TRBV6-1 and TRBJ1-2; perhaps TRBD1 as D (5 bases). Trimming removed 2 bases at V and 6 bases at J, with 7 bases between. The CDR3 runs to 12 residues. Germline CDR1 and CDR2: MNHNS and SASEGT. CDR3 amino acids: CASSESGDGYTF. The CDR3 region has the DNA TGTGCCAGCAGTGAATCGGGGGATGGCTACACCTTC.

J is TRBJ1-5 and V is TRBV6-1, with D possibly matching TRBD1 (5 bases). V lost 8 bases to trimming and J lost 6 bases, with 20 bases between them. Germline values: CDR1 MNHNS, CDR2 SASEGT. The CDR3 sequence is 15 residues long. CDR3 in DNA: TGTGCCAGCCAATTCACCGGGACTTCGGGTCAGCCCCAGCATTTT. It is translated as CASQFTGTSGQPQHF.

The chain joins TRBV6-5 to TRBJ2-7; TRBD1 matches 7 bases. CDR3 length: 14 residues. The junction had 9 bases not matched to a gene; V was cut back by 8 bases and J by 2 bases. Germline V lookup: CDR1 MNHEY, CDR2 SVGAGI. Here the CDR3 DNA reads TGTGCCAGCGGCCCCTACAGGGGTACCTACGAGCAGTACTTC. Translated: CASGPYRGTYEQYF.

The gene calls are TRBV5-1 and TRBJ2-2; no clear D. The CDR3 sequence is 11 residues long. Between the trimmed V and J ends, which lost 7 bases and 3 bases, there was a span of 4 bases. Germline-derived CDR1 and CDR2 are SGHRS and YFSETQ. Written as DNA, the CDR3 is TGCGCCAGCCAGGACACCGGGGAGCTGTTTTTT. Encoded protein: CASQDTGELFF.

This clone was seen a single time. The rearrangement links TRBV27 to TRBJ1-6; D is possibly TRBD1 (6 bases). Trimming stripped 6 bases from V and 7 bases from J, with 16 bases between. The germline gives CDR1 MNHEY, CDR2 SMNVEV (reference sequence). The CDR3 is 15 amino acids. The CDR3 here is CASRQSGGWNSPLHF. Written as DNA, the CDR3 is TGTGCCAGCAGGCAATCTGGGGGCTGGAATTCACCCCTCCACTTT.

The chain recombines TRBV7-6 with TRBJ1-2, with 8 bases matching TRBD1. The germline gives CDR1 SGHVS, CDR2 FNYEAQ. The CDR3 consists of 14 residues. The junction had 2 bases not matched to a gene; V was cut back by 2 bases and J by 3 bases. DNA of the CDR3: TGTGCCAGCAGCTTAATGACAGGGGACTATGGCTACACCTTC. Protein: CASSLMTGDYGYTF.

The chain uses TRBV4-1 and TRBJ2-1, with unresolved D. This CDR3 has 13 residues. Trimming removed 1 base at V and 9 bases at J, with 10 bases between. In germline, CDR1 is MGHRA, CDR2 YSYEKL. CDR3 coding DNA: TGCGCCAGCAGCCAAGTTACAGCTATTGAGCAGTTCTTC. Amino acid sequence: CASSQVTAIEQFF.

This clone is a singleton in its sample. J is TRBJ2-2 and V is TRBV30; 8 bases match TRBD1. The CDR3 loop spans 15 amino acids. J lost 1 base, V lost 3 bases, and 4 bases had no gene match. Germline-derived CDR1 and CDR2 are GTSNPN and SVGIG (reference sequence). CDR3 residues: CAWSLGTGNTGELFF. As DNA, the CDR3 is TGTGCCTGGAGCCTAGGGACAGGGAACACCGGGGAGCTGTTTTTT.

The chain joins TRBV30 to TRBJ1-3; possibly TRBD1 for D (6 bases). Trimming cost V 5 bases and J 12 bases, with 14 bases left between them. This CDR3 is built from 11 residues. Looked up from germline, CDR1 is GTSNPN and CDR2 is SVGIG (reference sequence). The CDR3 reads CAWEQGSVIYF. The CDR3 coding sequence is TGTGCCTGGGAACAGGGCTCAGTCATATATTTT. Using reference TRBV30 and TRBJ1-3 for the parts outside the CDR3, the full variable domain is SQTIHQWPATLVQPVGSPLSLECTVEGTSNPNLYWYRQAAGRGLQLLFYSVGIGQISSEVPQNLSASRPQDRQFILSSKKLLLSDSGFYLCAWEQGSVIYFGEGSWLTVV.

V and J are TRBV19 and TRBJ2-4, with D uncertain. Germline V gives CDR1 LNHDA, CDR2 SQIVND (reference sequence). The CDR3 length is 12 residues. V dropped 6 bases and J dropped 7 bases, with 10 bases sitting between them. The CDR3 here is CASSLFANIQYF. The CDR3 nucleotides read TGTGCCAGTAGCCTATTCGCCAACATTCAGTACTTC.

The J gene is TRBJ1-3, the V gene TRBV7-6; D gene uncertain. The CDR3 has 14 residues. The germline V gene encodes CDR1 SGHVS and CDR2 FNYEAQ. V lost 1 base and J lost 3, with 7 bases in between. CDR3 sequence: CASSLVSVGNTIYF. The CDR3 DNA reads as TGTGCCAGCAGCTTAGTGTCCGTTGGAAACACCATATATTTT.

The chain has TRBV2 and TRBJ1-5; D unclear. The CDR3 has 12 amino acids. Germline CDR1 reads SNHLY; CDR2 reads FYNNEI. V was cut by 4 bases and J by 6 bases, with 7 bases left in between. This chain's CDR3 is CASSGGPQPQHF. CDR3 DNA sequence: TGTGCCAGCAGTGGTGGCCCTCAGCCCCAGCATTTT.

This chain connects TRBV5-4 to TRBJ2-1; D gene uncertain. Germline values: CDR1 SGHNT, CDR2 YYREEE (reference sequence). The CDR3 is made up of 13 amino acids. Trimming cost V 4 bases and J 7 bases, with 12 bases left between them. The CDR3 is CASSPYSLNEQFF. CDR3 nucleotide sequence: TGTGCCAGCAGCCCCTATAGCTTGAATGAGCAGTTCTTC. Supplemented by reference TRBV5-4 and TRBJ2-1, the full variable domain reads ETGVTQSPTHLIKTRGQQVTLRCSSQSGHNTVSWYQQALGQGPQFIFQYYREEENGRGNFPPRFSGLQFPNYSSELNVNALELDDSALYLCASSPYSLNEQFFGPGTRLTVL.

The genes are TRBV6-1 and TRBJ1-6; D not resolved. V lost 3 bases to trimming and J lost 7 bases, with 7 bases between them. The CDR3 totals 13 residues. Germline assignment: CDR1 MNHNS and CDR2 SASEGT. CDR3 region: CASSELRNSPLHF. The CDR3, as DNA: TGTGCCAGCAGTGAGCTGCGAAATTCACCCCTCCACTTT.